The entry below describes one T cell receptor (beta chain). The antigen is unknown. These data originate in a study of T cell responses to AZD1222 COVID-19 vaccine. The study's findings and limits: Vaccination with two AZD1222 doses was followed by a rise in Spike-specific TCR breadth and depth.

Sequencing was performed with immunoSEQ multiplex PCR; in TCRdb, only in-frame clones are kept and a portion is missing. Of tens of thousands of clones listed, more than 70% are singletons. CDR3 length equals 13 residues. V lost 6 bases and J lost 3, with 11 bases in between. Germline lookup yields CDR1 LNHDA and CDR2 SQIVND (reference sequence). This receptor was taken from an adult who received the MenACWY meningococcal vaccine as a control. This chain connects TRBV19 to TRBJ1-1; a possible D gene is TRBD1 (5 bases). Here the sequenced sample was peripheral blood, taken 28 days after the second dose of the MenACWY control vaccine. The CDR3 DNA reads TGTGCCAGTAGCTACACGGGGGACACTGAAGCTTTCTTT. It yields the protein CASSYTGDTEAFF.